This is a list of T cell receptor beta chains from one sample in a study of shared clonotypes between healthy human individuals. The protocol was immunoSEQ multiplex PCR, while the TCRdb copy is restricted to in-frame clones and leaves out a portion. The table records about 2.4 million clones, around 94% of them present only once. The sample taken for sequencing was naive CD4+ T cells sorted from blood. These receptors originate from a man aged 18 to 30 in good health. CDR3s leave out the opening cysteine and the closing phenylalanine or tryptophan. The listing skips clone size in some rows; elsewhere it reads once, few, many or a size class.

once TRBJ2-5 TRBV6-1 ASRLQGIASETQY
- TRBJ2-3 TRBV18 ASSLQELPGSDTQY
- TRBJ2-5 TRBV5-1 ASSFLRLADETQY
- TRBJ1-5 TRBV7-2 ASSLARGMNQPQH
- TRBJ2-2 TRBV4-1 ASSQIPQGGWNTGELF
- TRBJ2-7 TRBV7-2 ASSLDSGSTYEQY
- TRBJ1-5 TRBV19 ASQGRNQPQH
- TRBJ2-2 TRBV7-7 ASSSGLGRELF
- TRBJ1-2 TRBV6-1 ASSGTANYGYT
- TRBJ2-4 TRBV14 ASSQGGNIQY
- TRBJ1-2 TRBV7-9 ASSPPGGRGYGYT
- TRBJ2-7 TRBV2 ASRVFHEQY
- TRBJ1-3 TRBV6-5 ASSYSALQSGNTIY
- TRBJ1-5 TRBV7-3 ASSFRGGQAGNQPQH
- TRBJ2-2 TRBV7-9 ASSRLNTGELF
once TRBJ2-7 TRBV7-6 ASSPGTGGPYEQY
- TRBJ1-3 TRBV6-1 ASSEGTPGNTIY
- TRBJ1-1 TRBV5-1 ASSPTDSSNTEAF
- TRBJ2-3 TRBV5-8 ASSLRSTDTQY
- TRBJ2-2 TRBV9 ASSVGSWASTGELF
- TRBJ2-7 TRBV28 ATQAPWPGREQY
- TRBJ2-1 TRBV27 ASSFQGGGEQF
- TRBJ1-3 TRBV15 ATSRDRGSGNTIY
once TRBJ1-5 TRBV7-8 ASSLARWSNQPQH
once TRBJ2-7 TRBV7-2 ASSPNSQNRLVSHEQY
- TRBJ2-7 TRBV7-9 ASSFWQIDEQY
once TRBJ1-2 TRBV7-9 ASSLGESPSYGYT
- TRBJ1-1 TRBV19 ATQSLGGGNTEAF
- TRBJ2-5 TRBV2 ASSAQGLDQETQY
- TRBJ2-3 TRBV9 ASSEAGTDTQY
- TRBJ2-1 TRBV6-1 ASQMDWMGYEQF
- TRBJ2-1 TRBV15 ATSRSRTGGVEQF
- TRBJ2-4 TRBV11-2 ASSLGSEDIQY
- TRBJ1-1 TRBV5-1 ASSPTGGSTEAF
- TRBJ2-2 TRBV7-2 ASSFSAGNTGELF
- TRBJ2-2 TRBV7-2 ASSLGAGVLTGELF
- TRBJ2-5 TRBV5-1 ASSLNSGPGTQY
- TRBJ1-5 TRBV6-1 ASEFTPYSNQPQH
- TRBJ1-2 TRBV9 ASSVWDGTGVGYT
- TRBJ2-5 TRBV5-1 ASSLGLAGTEWETQY
- TRBJ1-6 TRBV10-3 ATGTVNSPLH
- TRBJ2-3 TRBV5-1 ASIRGQGTDTQY
- TRBJ1-2 TRBV4-1 ASSQDYSRGGGNYGYT
- TRBJ2-2 TRBV7-2 ACPLGLAGDRKIIGELF
- TRBJ2-7 TRBV19 ATTAGRSYEQY
- TRBJ2-3 TRBV9 ASSVRGLGTDTQY
- TRBJ1-5 TRBV19 ASSDLGIGSNQPQH
- TRBJ1-5 TRBV6-6 ASSYSKGNSNQPQH
- TRBJ2-1 TRBV27 ASSLLVTYPGEQF